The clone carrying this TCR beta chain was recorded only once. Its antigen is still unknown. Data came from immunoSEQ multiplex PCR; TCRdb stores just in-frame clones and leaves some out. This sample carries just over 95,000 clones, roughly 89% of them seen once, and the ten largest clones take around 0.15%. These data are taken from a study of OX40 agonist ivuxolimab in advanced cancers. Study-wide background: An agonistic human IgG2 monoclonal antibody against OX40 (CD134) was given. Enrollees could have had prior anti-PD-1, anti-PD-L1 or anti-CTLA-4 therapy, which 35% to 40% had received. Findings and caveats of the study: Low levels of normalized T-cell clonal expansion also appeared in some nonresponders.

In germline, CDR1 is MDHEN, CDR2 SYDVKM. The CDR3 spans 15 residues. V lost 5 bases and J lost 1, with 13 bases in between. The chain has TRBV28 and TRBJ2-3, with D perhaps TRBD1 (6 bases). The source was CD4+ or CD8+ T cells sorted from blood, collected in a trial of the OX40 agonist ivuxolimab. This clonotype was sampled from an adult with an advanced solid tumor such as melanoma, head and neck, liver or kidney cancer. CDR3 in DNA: TGTGCCAGCAGTGAACCGCGGACAGGCACAGATACGCAGTATTTT. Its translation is CASSEPRTGTDTQYF.